This T cell receptor beta chain emerged from a study of cytomegalovirus exposure and HLA in healthy donors. Study-wide results and limits: Researchers reported from a later analysis that most CMV-associated TCR beta chains appeared HLA-restricted.

Researchers ran the PCR with 60 Vbeta and 13 Jbeta primers. Repertoires were generated with immunoSEQ multiplex PCR, while TCRdb's copy carries only in-frame clones and drops some. This sample has roughly 230,000 clones, with roughly 91% found just once. Comment on this clone: No antigen is known for it.

The source of this sequence is a girl aged 2 to 10 in good health and CMV-seronegative. The material sequenced was PBMCs.

Here the CDR3 reads CASSPQAGQNYGYTF. As DNA, the CDR3 is TGTGCCAGCTCACCACAGGCAGGGCAGAACTATGGCTACACCTTC. The genes are TRBV18 and TRBJ1-2; tentative D call: TRBD1 (5 bases). Germline V gene sequence: CDR1 KGHSH, CDR2 LQKENI. V lost 1 base to trimming and J lost 2 bases, with 11 bases between them. The CDR3 totals 15 residues.